One and the same sample provided the 29 T cell receptor beta chains below, sequenced in a study. One entry per CDR3 protein results from TCRdb running MiXCR on the reads. The sample gives roughly 15,000 distinct CDR3 sequences, around 30% of which show up once; about 16% is in the top ten. Sequencing was done on a sample of blood. These receptors all come from a human donor.

This clonotype has a count of ten or more. The CDR3, as DNA: TGCGCCAGCAGCTCAATGAGGGGGGGGAATCAGCCCCAGCATTTT. Protein product: CASSSMRGGNQPQHF. This chain uses TRBV4-3 with TRBJ1-5; tentatively, D is TRBD1 (6 bases). The V gene lost 5 bases and the J gene lost 4 bases, with 15 bases spanning the gap. The CDR3 contains 15 residues. Germline assignment: CDR1 LGHNA and CDR2 YSLEER.

This clonotype was recorded at least ten times. The chain links TRBV4-3 to TRBJ2-1; 11 nucleotides line up with TRBD1. Germline V gives CDR1 LGHNA, CDR2 YSLEER. V shed 1 base, J shed 7 bases, and the junction held 9 bases outside the gene matches. The CDR3 consists of 17 residues. The CDR3, as DNA: TGCGCCAGCAGCCAAGTCGTTGGGACAGGGGGGTGGAATGAGCAGTTCTTC. Translating gives CASSQVVGTGGWNEQFF.

Sample share makes this clonotype medium-sized. This chain uses TRBV4-3 with TRBJ2-7; no clear D gene. The germline CDR1 and CDR2 sequences are LGHNA and YSLEER. V was pared by 0 bases and J by 2 bases, with 11 bases between. The CDR3 extends over 15 amino acids. In DNA form, the CDR3 reads TGCGCCAGCAGCCAAGATCCCGACTGGACCTACGAGCAGTACTTC. Protein: CASSQDPDWTYEQYF.

This clonotype was counted many times. The rearrangement uses TRBV6-2 or TRBV6-3 and TRBJ1-6; 10 bases line up with TRBD1. Trimming removed 8 bases from V and 10 bases from J; junction bases left unmatched: 14. Germline assignment: CDR1 MNHEY and CDR2 SVGEGT. This CDR3 is 16 amino acids long. CDR3 coding DNA: TGTGCCAGCGGACCCGTAGGACAGGGGGATGTGTCACCCCTCCACTTT. Amino acid sequence: CASGPVGQGDVSPLHF.

This clonotype was recorded a few times. The rearrangement links TRBV19 to TRBJ1-2, with no clear D. Per the germline V gene, CDR1 is LNHDA and CDR2 is SQIVND (reference sequence). CDR3 length: 14 residues. Deletions cut 5 bases from V and 0 bases from J, with 10 bases between. Written as DNA, the CDR3 is TGTGCCAGTAGTTCGGCAGAAACTAACTATGGCTACACCTTC. This sequence encodes CASSSAETNYGYTF.

This clonotype was detected many times. The chain uses TRBV4-3 and TRBJ1-1; TRBD1 matches 9 bases. With 1 base clipped from V and 5 bases from J, the junction kept 2 bases outside the gene matches. CDR1 LGHNA and CDR2 YSLEER come from the germline V gene. The CDR3 runs to 14 residues. The CDR3 DNA reads TGCGCCAGCAGCCAAGGGACAGGGGTTACTGAAGCTTTCTTT. Its translation is CASSQGTGVTEAFF.

This chain uses TRBV5-1 with TRBJ1-5; no firm D call. V was trimmed by 4 bases and J by 4 bases, leaving 12 bases between them. Germline V gene lookup returns CDR1 SGHRS and CDR2 YFSETQ. There are 14 residues in the CDR3. The chain's CDR3 is CASSQGPGNQPQHF. CDR3 nucleotides: TGCGCCAGCAGCCAAGGCCCGGGGAATCAGCCCCAGCATTTT.

Regarding this clonotype: A much larger clonotype is one base distant, so this may be a read error. The CDR3 sequence: CASSQVHRGQETQFF. The CDR3 nucleotides are TGCGCCAGCAGCCAAGTTCACAGGGGGCAAGAGACCCAGTTCTTC. The chain recombines TRBV4-1 with TRBJ2-1, with 9 nucleotides matching TRBD1. J gave up 13 bases and V 1 base, and 11 bases lay outside the gene matches. Germline V gives CDR1 MGHRA, CDR2 YSYEKL. The CDR3 is 15 amino acids.

This clonotype was observed many times. The V and J genes are TRBV4-3 and TRBJ2-2; 9 bases are shared with TRBD1. V gave up 4 bases and J gave up 4 bases; unmatched junction bases: 7. CDR3 length: 16 residues. Germline CDR1 and CDR2: LGHNA and YSLEER. In DNA, the CDR3 is TGCGCCAGCAGCCGGGACAGGGTTCAGAGCACCGGGGAGCTGTTTTTT. This sequence encodes CASSRDRVQSTGELFF.

This clonotype was seen once. The chain combines TRBV14 with TRBJ2-2; a weak D match, TRBD2 (5 bases). Germline V CDR1 and CDR2: SGHDN, FVKESK. Trimming pared 3 bases from V and 13 bases from J, leaving 6 bases between. The CDR3 is made up of 10 amino acids. The CDR3 reads CASSHGGLFF. For the CDR3, the DNA is TGTGCCAGCAGCCATGGAGGGCTGTTTTTT.

This clonotype has a handful of counts. The rearrangement links TRBV14 to TRBJ1-5; the D is unclear. The CDR3 has 9 residues. Germline loops: CDR1 SGHDN, CDR2 FVKESK. Trimming removed 7 bases from V and 5 bases from J, with 0 bases in between. DNA for the CDR3: TGTGCCAGCAATCAGCCCCAGCATTTT. Its translation: CASNQPQHF. Full variable domain (remainder filled in from reference TRBV14 and TRBJ1-5): EAGVTQFPSHSVIEKGQTVTLRCDPISGHDNLYWYRRVMGKEIKFLLHFVKESKQDESGMPNNRFLAERTGGTYSTLKVQPAELEDSGVYFCASNQPQHFGDGTRLSIL.

V usage is TRBV29-1 and J usage is TRBJ1-2, with 10 bases identical to TRBD1. The CDR3 extends over 13 amino acids. From germline, CDR1 is SQVTM and CDR2 ANQGSEA. V gave up 7 bases and J gave up 5 bases; unmatched junction bases: 7. The CDR3 loop is CSARQGAGYGYTF. As DNA, the CDR3 is TGCAGCGCCAGACAGGGGGCGGGATATGGCTACACCTTC.

The CDR3 here is CSVSSTANQQYF. The CDR3 bases are TGCAGCGTTAGCAGTACAGCAAACCAGCAGTACTTC. The chain employs TRBV29-1 and TRBJ2-7; no definite D call. This CDR3 has 12 residues. The germline CDR1 and CDR2 sequences are SQVTM and ANQGSEA. Trimming cost V 5 bases and J 8 bases, with 16 bases left between them.

In this sample, this clonotype turned up many times. The genes are TRBV30 and TRBJ1-5; 7 bases line up with TRBD1. The CDR3 length is 14 residues. Germline CDR1 and CDR2: GTSNPN and SVGIG (reference sequence). Unmatched junction bases numbered 6, after V lost 1 base and J lost 6 bases. The CDR3 coding sequence is TGTGCCTGGAGTGCCTCAGGGGGGAGTCAGCCCCAGCATTTT. It is translated as CAWSASGGSQPQHF.

At least ten counts were recorded for this clonotype. The chain combines TRBV4-2 with TRBJ2-7; perhaps TRBD1 as D (7 bases). The V and J ends lost 0 bases and 2 bases respectively, with 20 bases between them. Germline lookup yields CDR1 LGHNA and CDR2 YNFKEQ. CDR3 length: 18 amino acids. This CDR3 is CASSQESLTGTLTYEQYF. The DNA for the CDR3 is TGTGCCAGCAGCCAAGAATCGCTGACAGGGACTCTGACCTACGAGCAGTACTTC.

This clonotype was recorded at least ten times. The chain has TRBV29-1 and TRBJ2-7, with D tentatively TRBD2 (6 bases). Trimming removed 6 bases at V and 7 bases at J, with 22 bases between. CDR1 SQVTM and CDR2 ANQGSEA come from the germline V gene. The CDR3 covers 14 residues. In DNA, the CDR3 is TGCAGCGTCCCCCCGTCGGGGACCCGGGGGGAGCAGTACTTC. This sequence encodes CSVPPSGTRGEQYF.

Many counts were recorded for this clonotype. The rearrangement joins TRBV7-8 to TRBJ1-4, with unresolved D. Trimming cost V 4 bases and J 7 bases, with 13 bases left between them. The CDR3 covers 14 residues. Germline CDR1 and CDR2: SGHVS and FQNEAQ. Here the CDR3 DNA reads TGTGCCAGCAGCTACGAGGTGATGTCTGAAAAACTGTTTTTT. It codes for CASSYEVMSEKLFF. The full variable domain, with the rest looked up from reference TRBV7-8 and TRBJ1-4, is GAGVSQSPRYKVAKRGQDVALRCDPISGHVSLFWYQQALGQGPEFLTYFQNEAQLDKSGLPSDRFFAERPEGSVSTLKIQRTQQEDSAVYLCASSYEVMSEKLFFGSGTQLSVL.

This clonotype was observed a handful of times. The chain employs TRBV4-3 and TRBJ1-2; unclear D gene. CDR3 size: 16 residues. Germline CDR1 is LGHNA and CDR2 is YSLEER. The V gene lost 0 bases and the J gene lost 2 bases, with 13 bases spanning the gap. CDR3 amino acids: CASSQEPYPVNYGYTF. CDR3 in DNA: TGCGCCAGCAGCCAAGAACCATACCCGGTCAACTATGGCTACACCTTC.

This clonotype was detected once. The J gene is TRBJ1-2, the V gene TRBV29-1; D remains ambiguous. The CDR3 contains 17 residues. The germline V gene encodes CDR1 SQVTM and CDR2 ANQGSEA. Trimming shortened V by 0 bases and J by 2 bases, and 19 bases separated the two germline ends. The CDR3 DNA reads TGCAGCGTTGAAGATCTCGTGGAAGGGCGCTCGAACTATGGCTACACCTTC. Translation: CSVEDLVEGRSNYGYTF.

V usage is TRBV6-2 or TRBV6-3 and J usage is TRBJ2-1; a weak D match, TRBD2 (5 bases). Germline CDR1 MNHEY, CDR2 SVGEGT. The CDR3 totals 14 residues. The germline V and J ends were trimmed by 4 bases and 14 bases, with 21 bases remaining between them. CDR3 region: CASSSISGRHGEFF. CDR3 nucleotide sequence: TGTGCCAGCAGTTCGATAAGCGGCCGCCATGGAGAGTTCTTC.

This chain links TRBV4-3 with TRBJ2-5, with no clear D. V was cut by 0 bases and J by 4 bases, with 9 bases left in between. The CDR3 length is 14 residues. Germline values: CDR1 LGHNA, CDR2 YSLEER. The CDR3 bases are TGCGCCAGCAGCCAAGAATTTAGTTCAGAGACCCAGTACTTC. It yields the protein CASSQEFSSETQYF.

This clonotype was counted many times. The rearrangement uses TRBV14 and TRBJ2-5; TRBD2 matches 13 bases. Germline CDR1 reads SGHDN; CDR2 reads FVKESK. The CDR3 extends over 15 amino acids. J gave up 5 bases and V 4 bases, and 4 bases lay outside the gene matches. The DNA for the CDR3 is TGTGCCAGCAGCCGAGGGACTAGCGGGATGGAGACCCAGTACTTC. The encoded protein is CASSRGTSGMETQYF.

This chain joins TRBV14 and TRBJ1-1; 7 bases are a match to TRBD1. Germline-derived CDR1 and CDR2 are SGHDN and FVKESK. V gave up 6 bases and J gave up 4 bases; unmatched junction bases: 8. The CDR3 consists of 14 residues. The CDR3 region is CASRKQGWGTEAFF. The CDR3 DNA sequence: TGTGCCAGCAGGAAACAGGGGTGGGGCACTGAAGCTTTCTTT.

The chain links TRBV29-1 to TRBJ2-2; D perhaps matches TRBD1 (5 bases). The germline CDR1 and CDR2 sequences are SQVTM and ANQGSEA. The CDR3 is 15 amino acids. V lost 0 bases to trimming and J lost 9 bases, with 17 bases between them. CDR3 loop: CSVEELAGQTRELFF. CDR3 nucleotide sequence: TGCAGCGTTGAAGAGCTGGCAGGACAAACCAGGGAGCTGTTTTTT.

The rearrangement links TRBV29-1 to TRBJ2-1; D is unresolved. Germline values: CDR1 SQVTM, CDR2 ANQGSEA. The CDR3 is 14 residues long. V lost 4 bases to trimming and J lost 2 bases, with 12 bases between them. CDR3 amino acids: CSVAPTAAYNEQFF. The CDR3 coding sequence is TGCAGCGTTGCCCCGACGGCGGCCTACAATGAGCAGTTCTTC.

This clonotype was seen ten or more times. The gene calls are TRBV4-3 and TRBJ1-2, with TRBD1 matching over 8 bases. Germline V CDR1 and CDR2: LGHNA, YSLEER. This CDR3 is built from 17 residues. The ends lost 1 base at V and 3 bases at J; junction bases unmatched: 10. The CDR3 loop reads CASSQALSDRADYGYTF. The CDR3 region has the DNA TGCGCCAGCAGCCAAGCCCTCTCGGACAGGGCGGACTATGGCTACACCTTC.

This clonotype was seen repeatedly, ten times or more. V usage is TRBV4-2 and J usage is TRBJ1-4; the D gene is possibly TRBD1 (5 bases). The V gene's germline CDR1 is LGHNA and CDR2 YNFKEQ. This CDR3 region has 16 residues. V lost 2 bases, J lost 4 bases, and 14 bases lay in between. The CDR3 region is CASSQKGAQYNEKLFF. CDR3 DNA sequence: TGTGCCAGCAGCCAAAAAGGGGCGCAGTATAATGAAAAACTGTTTTTT.

This clonotype was recorded many times. This chain links TRBV4-3 with TRBJ2-1; D is ambiguous. The length of the CDR3 is 13 residues. Germline V CDR1 and CDR2: LGHNA, YSLEER. The V gene lost 1 base and the J gene lost 8 bases, with 9 bases spanning the gap. The CDR3 spells CASSQGLGDEQFF. The CDR3 nucleotides are TGCGCCAGCAGCCAAGGTTTGGGTGATGAGCAGTTCTTC.

This clonotype is termed medium-sized. The J gene is TRBJ1-5, the V gene TRBV30, with D possibly TRBD1 on 6 matching bases. The V end was cut by 4 bases, the J end by 1 base, with 11 bases between. The germline V gene has CDR1 GTSNPN and CDR2 SVGIG (reference sequence). The CDR3 runs to 14 residues. The CDR3 region has the DNA TGTGCCTGGACTGCCGGACAGAGCAATCAGCCCCAGCATTTT. It is translated as CAWTAGQSNQPQHF. The variable domain in full, completed from reference TRBV30 and TRBJ1-5, reads SQTIHQWPATLVQPVGSPLSLECTVEGTSNPNLYWYRQAAGRGLQLLFYSVGIGQISSEVPQNLSASRPQDRQFILSSKKLLLSDSGFYLCAWTAGQSNQPQHFGDGTRLSIL.